This entry features one T cell receptor beta chain sequence. No antigen is known for it. The V and J ends lost 5 bases and 7 bases, in that order; junction bases with no gene match: 5. Germline V CDR1 and CDR2: SGHTA, FQGNSA. CDR3 length: 13 amino acids. It was version v3.0 of the immunoSEQ assay that was run at survey level. The data were produced by immunoSEQ multiplex PCR, yet TCRdb's version contains in-frame clones alone and is incomplete. The repertoire holds about 29,000 clones, 88% seen once, with around 4.4% in the top ten. This specimen belongs to a study of long-term antiretroviral therapy in people with HIV. Points from the study as a whole: Those clones which expanded before ART made up the dominant part of the repertoire at all time points. Post-ART samples showed increased diversity that remained below transplant donor control levels.

The V gene is TRBV7-2, the J gene TRBJ1-2; 9 bases are shared with TRBD1. The TCR comes from a woman aged 18-35 years with HIV. Sequenced material: unsorted PBMCs, taken 0.5 years after starting antiretroviral therapy. CDR3 sequence reads: CASSTRQGGGYTF. CDR3 sequence (DNA): TGTGCCAGCAGCACCCGACAGGGGGGTGGCTACACCTTC.